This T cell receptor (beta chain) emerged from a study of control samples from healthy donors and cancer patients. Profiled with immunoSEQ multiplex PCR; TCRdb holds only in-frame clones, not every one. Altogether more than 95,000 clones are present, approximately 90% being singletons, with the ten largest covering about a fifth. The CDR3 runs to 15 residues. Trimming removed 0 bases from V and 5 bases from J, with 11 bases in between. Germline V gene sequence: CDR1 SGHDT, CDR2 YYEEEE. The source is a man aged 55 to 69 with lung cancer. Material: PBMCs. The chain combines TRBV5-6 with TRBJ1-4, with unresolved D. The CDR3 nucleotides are TGTGCCAGCAGCTTGGTTCCGGGATTGAATGAAAAACTGTTTTTT. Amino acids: CASSLVPGLNEKLFF.